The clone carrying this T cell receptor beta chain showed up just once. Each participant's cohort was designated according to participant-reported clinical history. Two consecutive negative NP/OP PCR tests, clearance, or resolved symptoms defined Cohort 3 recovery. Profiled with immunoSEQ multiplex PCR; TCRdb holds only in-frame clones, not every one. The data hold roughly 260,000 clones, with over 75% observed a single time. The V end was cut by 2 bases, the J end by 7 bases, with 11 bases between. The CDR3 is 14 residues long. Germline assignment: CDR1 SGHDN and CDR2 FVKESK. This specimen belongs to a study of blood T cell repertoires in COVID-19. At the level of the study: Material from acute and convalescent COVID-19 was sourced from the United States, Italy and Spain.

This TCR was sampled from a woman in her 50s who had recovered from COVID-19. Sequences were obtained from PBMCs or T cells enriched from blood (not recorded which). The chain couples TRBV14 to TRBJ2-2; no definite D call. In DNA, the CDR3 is TGTGCCAGCAGCCAAATACGGTACAGCGGGGAGCTGTTTTTT. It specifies CASSQIRYSGELFF.